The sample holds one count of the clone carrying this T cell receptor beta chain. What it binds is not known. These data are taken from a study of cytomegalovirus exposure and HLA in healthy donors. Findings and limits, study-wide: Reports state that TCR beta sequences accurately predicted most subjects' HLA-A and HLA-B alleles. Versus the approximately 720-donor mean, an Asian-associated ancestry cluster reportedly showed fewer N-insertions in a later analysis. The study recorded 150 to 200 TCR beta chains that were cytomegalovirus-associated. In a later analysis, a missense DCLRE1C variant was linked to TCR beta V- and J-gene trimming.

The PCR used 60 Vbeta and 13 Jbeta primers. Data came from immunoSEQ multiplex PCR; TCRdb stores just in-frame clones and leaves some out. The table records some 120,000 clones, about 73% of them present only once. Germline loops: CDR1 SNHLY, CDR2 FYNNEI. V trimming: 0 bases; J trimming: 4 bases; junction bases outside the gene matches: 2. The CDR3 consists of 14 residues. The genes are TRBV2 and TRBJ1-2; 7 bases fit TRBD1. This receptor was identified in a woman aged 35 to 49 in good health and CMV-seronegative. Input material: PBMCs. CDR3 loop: CASSEARGSYGYTF. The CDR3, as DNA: TGTGCCAGCAGTGAAGCCAGGGGGTCCTATGGCTACACCTTC.